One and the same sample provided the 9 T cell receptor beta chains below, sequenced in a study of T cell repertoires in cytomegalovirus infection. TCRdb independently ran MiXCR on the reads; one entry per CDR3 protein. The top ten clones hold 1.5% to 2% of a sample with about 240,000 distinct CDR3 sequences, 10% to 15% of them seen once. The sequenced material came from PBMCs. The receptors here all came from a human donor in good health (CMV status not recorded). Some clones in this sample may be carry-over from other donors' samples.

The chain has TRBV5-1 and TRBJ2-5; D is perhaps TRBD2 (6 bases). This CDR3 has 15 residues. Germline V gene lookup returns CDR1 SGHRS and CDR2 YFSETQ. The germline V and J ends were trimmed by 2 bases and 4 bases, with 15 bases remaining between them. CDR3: CASSFSSARGETQYF. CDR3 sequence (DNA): TGCGCCAGCAGCTTTAGTTCCGCGCGGGGAGAGACCCAGTACTTC.

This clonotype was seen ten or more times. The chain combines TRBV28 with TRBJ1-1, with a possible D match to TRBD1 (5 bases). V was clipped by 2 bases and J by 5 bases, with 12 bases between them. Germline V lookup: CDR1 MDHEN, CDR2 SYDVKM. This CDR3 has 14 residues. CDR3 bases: TGTGCCAGCAGTTTAAGGACACCGAGAACTGAAGCTTTCTTT. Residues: CASSLRTPRTEAFF.

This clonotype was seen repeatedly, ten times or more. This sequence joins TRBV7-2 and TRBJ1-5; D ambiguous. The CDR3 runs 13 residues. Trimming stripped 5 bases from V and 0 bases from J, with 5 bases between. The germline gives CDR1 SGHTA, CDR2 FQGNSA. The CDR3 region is CASSGYSNQPQHF. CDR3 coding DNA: TGTGCCAGCAGCGGATATAGCAATCAGCCCCAGCATTTT. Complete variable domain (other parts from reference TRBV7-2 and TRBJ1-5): GAGVSQSPSNKVTEKGKDVELRCDPISGHTALYWYRQSLGQGLEFLIYFQGNSAPDKSGLPSDRFSAERTGGSVSTLTIQRTQQEDSAVYLCASSGYSNQPQHFGDGTRLSIL.

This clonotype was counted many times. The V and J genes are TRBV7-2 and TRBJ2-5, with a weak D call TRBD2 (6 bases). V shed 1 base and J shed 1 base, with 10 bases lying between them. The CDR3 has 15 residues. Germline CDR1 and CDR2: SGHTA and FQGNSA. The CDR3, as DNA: TGTGCCAGCAGCTTAGGGGCGGGGCTCCAAGAGACCCAGTACTTC. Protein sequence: CASSLGAGLQETQYF. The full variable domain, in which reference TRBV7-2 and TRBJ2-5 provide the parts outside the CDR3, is GAGVSQSPSNKVTEKGKDVELRCDPISGHTALYWYRQSLGQGLEFLIYFQGNSAPDKSGLPSDRFSAERTGGSVSTLTIQRTQQEDSAVYLCASSLGAGLQETQYFGPGTRLLVL.

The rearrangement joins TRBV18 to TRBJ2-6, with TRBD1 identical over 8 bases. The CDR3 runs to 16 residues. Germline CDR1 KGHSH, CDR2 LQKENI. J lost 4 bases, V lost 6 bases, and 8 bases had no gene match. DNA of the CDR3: TGTGCCAGCTCCGGGCAGGGGGCCGGAGGGGCCAACGTCCTGACTTTC. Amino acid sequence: CASSGQGAGGANVLTF.

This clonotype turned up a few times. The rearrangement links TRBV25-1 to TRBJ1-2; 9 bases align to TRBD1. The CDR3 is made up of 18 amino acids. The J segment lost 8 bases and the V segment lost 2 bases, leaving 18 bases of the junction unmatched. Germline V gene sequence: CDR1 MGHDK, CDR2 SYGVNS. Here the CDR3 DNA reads TGTGCCAGCAGTGAAGGGCTAGGGACAGGGACTTATACCGGCGGCTACACCTTC. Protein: CASSEGLGTGTYTGGYTF.

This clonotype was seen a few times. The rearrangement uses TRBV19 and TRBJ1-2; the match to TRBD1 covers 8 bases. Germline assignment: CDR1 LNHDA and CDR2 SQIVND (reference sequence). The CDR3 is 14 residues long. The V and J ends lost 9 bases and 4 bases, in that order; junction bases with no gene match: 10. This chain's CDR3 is CASGTGSSVYGYTF. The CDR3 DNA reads TGTGCCAGCGGGACAGGATCATCAGTCTATGGCTACACCTTC.

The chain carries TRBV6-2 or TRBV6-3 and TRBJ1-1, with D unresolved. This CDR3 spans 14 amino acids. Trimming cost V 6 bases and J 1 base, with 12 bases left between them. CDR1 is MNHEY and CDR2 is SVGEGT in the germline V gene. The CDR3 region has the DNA TGTGCCAGCAGGGTGAGGGTGGCGAACACTGAAGCTTTCTTT. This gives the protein CASRVRVANTEAFF.

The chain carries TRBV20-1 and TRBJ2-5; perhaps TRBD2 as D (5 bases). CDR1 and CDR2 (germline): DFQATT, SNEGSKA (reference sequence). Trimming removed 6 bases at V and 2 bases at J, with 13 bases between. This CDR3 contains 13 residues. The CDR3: CSALGGGQETQYF. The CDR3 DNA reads TGCAGTGCCCTTGGCGGCGGGCAAGAGACCCAGTACTTC.